These 5 T cell receptor beta chains were sequenced from one sample in a study of cytomegalovirus exposure and HLA in healthy donors. Data came from immunoSEQ multiplex PCR; TCRdb stores just in-frame clones and leaves some out. This table has tens of thousands of clones, around 93% appearing once. The sample consisted of PBMCs. The source of these receptors is a woman in her 30s in good health and CMV-seropositive.

V is TRBV6-6 and J is TRBJ1-1, with 7 bases lining up with TRBD1. The CDR3 loop spans 15 amino acids. CDR1 is MNHNY and CDR2 is SVGAGI in the germline V gene (reference sequence). The ends lost 5 bases at V and 7 bases at J; junction bases unmatched: 13. This CDR3 reads CASSNKGAARGEAFF. In DNA, the CDR3 is TGTGCCAGCAGTAACAAGGGGGCAGCGAGGGGTGAAGCTTTCTTT.

The V and J genes are TRBV23-1 and TRBJ2-6; tentative D call: TRBD2 (7 bases). TRBV23-1 is an open reading frame whose function is uncertain. V was shortened by 0 bases and J by 2 bases, with 17 bases between the two germline ends. The CDR3 has 19 amino acids. As DNA, the CDR3 is TGCGCCAGCAGTCAATCGGTGGGGGGGCGCCACCCTGGGGCCAACGTCCTGACTTTC. As protein: CASSQSVGGRHPGANVLTF.

The chain carries TRBV7-9 and TRBJ1-2, with 7 bases matching TRBD1. This CDR3 has 15 amino acids. The ends lost 5 bases at V and 0 bases at J; junction bases unmatched: 6. Germline values: CDR1 SEHNR, CDR2 FQNEAQ (reference sequence). CDR3 sequence (DNA): TGTGCCAGCAGCAGAACAGGGGAATCTAACTATGGCTACACCTTC. Its translation: CASSRTGESNYGYTF. Together with reference TRBV7-9 and TRBJ1-2, the CDR3 gives the full variable domain: DTGVSQNPRHKITKRGQNVTFRCDPISEHNRLYWYRQTLGQGPEFLTYFQNEAQLEKSRLLSDRFSAERPKGSFSTLEIQRTEQGDSAMYLCASSRTGESNYGYTFGSGTRLTVV.

V gene TRBV28 combines with J gene TRBJ1-1; the D is unclear. V gave up 5 bases and J gave up 0 bases, with 10 bases separating them. The CDR3 sequence is 14 residues long. From germline, CDR1 is MDHEN and CDR2 SYDVKM. The CDR3 bases are TGTGCCAGCAGTGGCCGGGATATGAACACTGAAGCTTTCTTT. Translation gives CASSGRDMNTEAFF.

This rearrangement joins TRBV6-1 to TRBJ1-1; a weak D match, TRBD1 (6 bases). Germline V CDR1 and CDR2: MNHNS, SASEGT. V was clipped by 2 bases and J by 2 bases, with 12 bases between them. The CDR3 loop spans 15 amino acids. As DNA, the CDR3 is TGTGCCAGCAGTGAATTGGGGACACCAAACACTGAAGCTTTCTTT. Translated, it gives CASSELGTPNTEAFF.